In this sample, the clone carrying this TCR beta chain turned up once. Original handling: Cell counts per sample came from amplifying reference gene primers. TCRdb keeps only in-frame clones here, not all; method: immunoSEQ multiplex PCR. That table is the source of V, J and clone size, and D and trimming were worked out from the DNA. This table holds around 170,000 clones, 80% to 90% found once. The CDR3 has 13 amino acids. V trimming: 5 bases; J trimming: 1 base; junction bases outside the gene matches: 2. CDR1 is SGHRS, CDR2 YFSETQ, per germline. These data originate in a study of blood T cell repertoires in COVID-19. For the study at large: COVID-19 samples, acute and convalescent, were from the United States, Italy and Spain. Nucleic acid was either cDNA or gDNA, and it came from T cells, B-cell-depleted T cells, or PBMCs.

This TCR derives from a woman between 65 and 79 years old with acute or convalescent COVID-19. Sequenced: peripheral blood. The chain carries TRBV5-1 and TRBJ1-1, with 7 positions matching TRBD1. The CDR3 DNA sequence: TGCGCCAGCAGGAGGGGGCGGAACACTGAAGCTTTCTTT. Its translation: CASRRGRNTEAFF.